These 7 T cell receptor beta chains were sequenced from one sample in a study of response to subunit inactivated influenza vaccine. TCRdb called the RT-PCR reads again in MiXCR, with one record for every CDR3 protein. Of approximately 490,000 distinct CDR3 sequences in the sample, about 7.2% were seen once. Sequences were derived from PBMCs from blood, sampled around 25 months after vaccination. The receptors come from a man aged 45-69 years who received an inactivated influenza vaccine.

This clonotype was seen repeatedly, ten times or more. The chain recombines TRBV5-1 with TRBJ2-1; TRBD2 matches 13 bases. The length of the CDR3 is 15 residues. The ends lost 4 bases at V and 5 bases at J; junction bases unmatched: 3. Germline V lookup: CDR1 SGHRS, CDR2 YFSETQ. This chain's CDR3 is CASSRTSGGHNEQFF. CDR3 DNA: TGCGCCAGCAGCCGGACTAGCGGGGGCCACAATGAGCAGTTCTTC.

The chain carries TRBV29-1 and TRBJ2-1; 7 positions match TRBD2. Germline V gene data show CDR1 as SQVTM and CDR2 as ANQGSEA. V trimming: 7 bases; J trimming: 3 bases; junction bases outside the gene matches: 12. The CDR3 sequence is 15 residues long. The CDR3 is CSADLRESNYNEQFF. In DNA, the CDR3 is TGCAGCGCCGACCTGCGGGAGTCTAACTACAATGAGCAGTTCTTC.

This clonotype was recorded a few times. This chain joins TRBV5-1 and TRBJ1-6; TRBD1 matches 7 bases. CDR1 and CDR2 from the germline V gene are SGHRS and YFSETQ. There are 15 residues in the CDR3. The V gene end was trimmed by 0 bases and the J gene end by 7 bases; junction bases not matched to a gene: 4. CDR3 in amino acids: CASSLGDRENSPLHF. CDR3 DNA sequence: TGCGCCAGCAGCTTGGGTGACAGGGAAAATTCACCCCTCCACTTT.

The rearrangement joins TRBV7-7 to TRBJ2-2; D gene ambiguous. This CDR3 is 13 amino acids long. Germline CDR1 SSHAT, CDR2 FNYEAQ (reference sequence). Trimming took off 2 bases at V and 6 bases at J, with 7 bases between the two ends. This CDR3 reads CASSLFESGELFF. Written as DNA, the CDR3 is TGTGCCAGCAGCTTATTCGAGTCCGGGGAGCTGTTTTTT.

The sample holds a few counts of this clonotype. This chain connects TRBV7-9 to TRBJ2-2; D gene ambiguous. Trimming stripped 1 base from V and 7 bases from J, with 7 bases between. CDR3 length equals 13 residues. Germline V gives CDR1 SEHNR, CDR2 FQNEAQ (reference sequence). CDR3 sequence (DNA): TGTGCCAGCAGCTTAGGCGCGGTCGGGGAGCTGTTTTTT. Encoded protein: CASSLGAVGELFF.

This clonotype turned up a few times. CDR3 in amino acids: CASSYSIRTSGEPYEQYF. For the CDR3, the DNA is TGTGCCAGCAGTTACTCGATCCGGACTAGCGGGGAACCCTACGAGCAGTACTTC. The gene calls are TRBV6-5 and TRBJ2-7; 12 bases are shared with TRBD2. The germline CDR1 and CDR2 sequences are MNHEY and SVGAGI. J gave up 2 bases and V 0 bases, and 8 bases lay outside the gene matches. The CDR3 extends over 18 amino acids.

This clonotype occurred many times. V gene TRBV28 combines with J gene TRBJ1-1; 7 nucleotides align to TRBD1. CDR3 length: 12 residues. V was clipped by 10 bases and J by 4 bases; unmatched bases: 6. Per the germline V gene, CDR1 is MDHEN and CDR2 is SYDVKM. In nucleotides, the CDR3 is TGTGCCACACGACAGGGTGGCACTGAAGCTTTCTTT. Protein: CATRQGGTEAFF.